The 8 T cell receptor beta chains below were found in one sample sequenced in a study of blood T cell repertoires in COVID-19. The table came from immunoSEQ multiplex PCR; TCRdb's copy has only in-frame clones and leaves some out. The sample lists roughly 190,000 clones, roughly 94% occurring once. The specimen was peripheral blood. The source is a man aged 25 to 40 with COVID-19, enrolled during active disease.

The V gene is TRBV14, the J gene TRBJ1-4, with 7 bases matching TRBD1. The CDR3 is 15 residues long. Trimming took 4 bases from V and 4 from J; bases not matched to a gene: 6. The germline CDR1 and CDR2 sequences are SGHDN and FVKESK. The CDR3 DNA reads as TGTGCCAGCAGCCCCTGGACAGGCATTAATGAAAAACTGTTTTTT. Its protein product is CASSPWTGINEKLFF. The whole variable domain, filled in from reference TRBV14 and TRBJ1-4, reads EAGVTQFPSHSVIEKGQTVTLRCDPISGHDNLYWYRRVMGKEIKFLLHFVKESKQDESGMPNNRFLAERTGGTYSTLKVQPAELEDSGVYFCASSPWTGINEKLFFGSGTQLSVL.

This chain uses TRBV13 with TRBJ2-2; 13 positions agree with TRBD2. The germline gives CDR1 PRHDT, CDR2 FYEKMQ (reference sequence). J was trimmed by 6 bases and V by 5 bases; bases with no gene match: 3. The CDR3 contains 15 residues. CDR3 coding DNA: TGTGCCAGCAGCACTAGCGGGGGGGCCCCCGGGGAGCTGTTTTTT. Amino acids: CASSTSGGAPGELFF.

V and J are TRBV6-1 and TRBJ1-5; D is unresolved. The CDR3 consists of 14 residues. Trimming cost V 2 bases and J 0 bases, with 5 bases left between them. The germline gives CDR1 MNHNS, CDR2 SASEGT. DNA of the CDR3: TGTGCCAGCAGTGAACGGGATAGCAATCAGCCCCAGCATTTT. This translates into CASSERDSNQPQHF.

The V and J genes are TRBV19 and TRBJ1-6; TRBD1 aligns across 9 bases. J lost 10 bases, V lost 4 bases, and 5 bases had no gene match. The length of the CDR3 is 14 residues. Germline V lookup: CDR1 LNHDA, CDR2 SQIVND (reference sequence). CDR3 loop: CASSRDRERSPLHF. The DNA for the CDR3 is TGTGCCAGTAGTAGGGACAGGGAGAGATCACCCCTCCACTTT. Using reference TRBV19 and TRBJ1-6 for the parts outside the CDR3, the full variable domain is DGGITQSPKYLFRKEGQNVTLSCEQNLNHDAMYWYRQDPGQGLRLIYYSQIVNDFQKGDIAEGYSVSREKKESFPLTVTSAQKNPTAFYLCASSRDRERSPLHFGNGTRLTVT.

This chain links TRBV12-3 or TRBV12-4 with TRBJ2-7; perhaps TRBD2 as D (6 bases). CDR3 length equals 13 residues. Trimming stripped 9 bases from V and 2 bases from J, with 14 bases between. The CDR3 DNA is TGTGCCAGTTCCTACACGGGGGCCTACGAGCAGTACTTC. It encodes CASSYTGAYEQYF.

The genes are TRBV29-1 and TRBJ1-2, with a tentative D call TRBD1 (5 bases). V lost 4 bases and J 5 bases, leaving 14 bases between the germline ends. Germline CDR1 and CDR2: SQVTM and ANQGSEA. The CDR3 length is 13 residues. For the CDR3, the DNA is TGCAGCGTTGGGGGGAGGGAGGATTATGGCTACACCTTC. It is translated as CSVGGREDYGYTF.

This sequence joins TRBV5-1 and TRBJ2-7, with a tentative D call TRBD1 (6 bases). V dropped 0 bases and J dropped 0 bases, with 13 bases sitting between them. The CDR3 is made up of 16 amino acids. Looked up from germline, CDR1 is SGHRS and CDR2 is YFSETQ. CDR3 nucleotide sequence: TGCGCCAGCAGCTTGGTCCCAGGGGCGAGCTCCTACGAGCAGTACTTC. Its translation is CASSLVPGASSYEQYF. Using reference TRBV5-1 and TRBJ2-7 for the parts outside the CDR3, the full variable domain is KAGVTQTPRYLIKTRGQQVTLSCSPISGHRSVSWYQQTPGQGLQFLFEYFSETQRNKGNFPGRFSGRQFSNSRSEMNVSTLELGDSALYLCASSLVPGASSYEQYFGPGTRLTVT.

V gene TRBV6-5 combines with J gene TRBJ2-7, with 9 bases matching TRBD1. Germline CDR1 reads MNHEY; CDR2 reads SVGAGI. V lost 0 bases, J lost 5 bases, and 2 bases stayed unmatched. The CDR3 is 14 residues long. CDR3 DNA sequence: TGTGCCAGCAGTTACTCCGGGACAGGGAACGAGCAGTACTTC. Translated, it gives CASSYSGTGNEQYF.